The 23 T cell receptor beta chains below were found in one sample sequenced in a study of cytomegalovirus exposure and HLA in healthy donors. Assay used: immunoSEQ multiplex PCR; TCRdb lists only in-frame clones, some missing. The table has hundreds of thousands of clones, about nine tenths seen once. Sequencing used PBMCs. These TCRs come from a woman between 18 and 29 years old in good health and CMV-seronegative.

The chain recombines TRBV6-5 with TRBJ2-7; 7 bases align to TRBD1. CDR1 MNHEY and CDR2 SVGAGI come from the germline V gene. The CDR3 spans 14 residues. Trimming took 4 bases from V and 0 from J; bases not matched to a gene: 3. The CDR3 DNA is TGTGCCAGCAGTTGGGGACAGAGCTCCTACGAGCAGTACTTC. Amino acids: CASSWGQSSYEQYF.

In its sample, this clone was seen once. The J gene is TRBJ2-7, the V gene TRBV4-1; 7 positions match TRBD1. V shed 3 bases and J 1 base; nucleotides not matched to a gene: 9. Germline V gives CDR1 MGHRA, CDR2 YSYEKL. The CDR3 has 16 residues. For the CDR3, the DNA is TGCGCCAGCAGCCAGGGGGAACAGGGGATGTCCTACGAGCAGTACTTC. Its protein product is CASSQGEQGMSYEQYF.

This clone was found once. The J gene is TRBJ2-3, the V gene TRBV30; possible D gene TRBD2, 7 bases. This CDR3 has 14 amino acids. The germline V and J ends were trimmed by 4 bases and 0 bases, with 11 bases remaining between them. The germline V gene has CDR1 GTSNPN and CDR2 SVGIG (reference sequence). The CDR3 protein is CAWNGGPSTDTQYF. The DNA for the CDR3 is TGTGCCTGGAACGGGGGGCCTAGCACAGATACGCAGTATTTT.

The V gene is TRBV2, the J gene TRBJ1-3; 8 bases align to TRBD1. The J segment lost 4 bases and the V segment lost 2 bases, leaving 10 bases of the junction unmatched. The germline CDR1 and CDR2 sequences are SNHLY and FYNNEI. This CDR3 contains 17 residues. CDR3 sequence reads: CASSEPDRGWSGNTIYF. In DNA form, the CDR3 reads TGTGCCAGCAGTGAACCTGACAGGGGTTGGTCGGGAAACACCATATATTTT.

The chain couples TRBV27 to TRBJ1-2, with a tentative D call TRBD1 (6 bases). Between the trimmed V and J ends, which lost 7 bases and 0 bases, there was a span of 15 bases. This CDR3 spans 15 amino acids. The germline CDR1 and CDR2 sequences are MNHEY and SMNVEV (reference sequence). The CDR3 region is CASTPRTDANYGYTF. The CDR3 DNA sequence: TGTGCCAGCACCCCGCGGACAGATGCTAACTATGGCTACACCTTC.

This sequence joins TRBV6-5 and TRBJ2-1, with 8 bases aligning to TRBD2. The CDR3 runs 14 residues. V trimming: 10 bases; J trimming: 8 bases; junction bases outside the gene matches: 13. CDR1 MNHEY and CDR2 SVGAGI come from the germline V gene. This CDR3 reads CAISIGGGFDEQFF. CDR3 nucleotides: TGTGCCATCTCAATCGGGGGGGGGTTTGATGAGCAGTTCTTC.

J is TRBJ1-4 and V is TRBV13, with D perhaps TRBD1 (6 bases). The length of the CDR3 is 14 residues. Trimming took off 6 bases at V and 7 bases at J, with 15 bases between the two ends. Germline V gene data show CDR1 as PRHDT and CDR2 as FYEKMQ (reference sequence). The CDR3 sequence: CASSFRTAGEKLFF. In DNA form, the CDR3 reads TGTGCCAGCAGTTTCCGGACAGCTGGTGAAAAACTGTTTTTT.

The rearrangement joins TRBV6-1 to TRBJ2-7; the match to TRBD1 covers 7 bases. This CDR3 is built from 14 residues. The germline V gene encodes CDR1 MNHNS and CDR2 SASEGT. V shed 6 bases and J 1 base; nucleotides not matched to a gene: 6. The CDR3 spells CASSLKGQSYEQYF. CDR3 DNA sequence: TGTGCCAGCAGCCTTAAGGGACAGTCCTACGAGCAGTACTTC.

This clone was counted once. This rearrangement joins TRBV7-2 to TRBJ2-5; 7 bases match TRBD2. J was trimmed by 5 bases and V by 5 bases; bases with no gene match: 5. The germline V gene has CDR1 SGHTA and CDR2 FQGNSA. This CDR3 is built from 13 residues. CDR3 in amino acids: CASSPSGGETQYF. The CDR3 DNA reads TGTGCCAGCAGCCCCTCCGGGGGGGAGACCCAGTACTTC. The full variable domain, in which reference TRBV7-2 and TRBJ2-5 provide the parts outside the CDR3, is GAGVSQSPSNKVTEKGKDVELRCDPISGHTALYWYRQSLGQGLEFLIYFQGNSAPDKSGLPSDRFSAERTGGSVSTLTIQRTQQEDSAVYLCASSPSGGETQYFGPGTRLLVL.

The chain is built from TRBV27 and TRBJ2-5, with TRBD1 matching 7 bases. The germline V gene has CDR1 MNHEY and CDR2 SMNVEV (reference sequence). Unmatched junction bases numbered 3, after V lost 3 bases and J lost 2 bases. This CDR3 comprises 14 residues. CDR3 sequence: CASSLLGQQETQYF. In DNA form, the CDR3 reads TGTGCCAGCAGTTTGCTGGGACAGCAAGAGACCCAGTACTTC.

As regards this clone: One junction end disagrees with the germline gene, perhaps due to a read error. The V and J genes are TRBV2 and TRBJ2-7; TRBD2 matches 8 bases. Germline-derived CDR1 and CDR2 are SNHLY and FYNNEI. The CDR3 is 14 residues long. The CDR3 region is CASSKAGVTDEQYF. DNA of the CDR3: TGTGCCAGCAGTAAAGCGGGAGTCACGGACGAGCAGTACTTC. The full variable domain, in which reference TRBV2 and TRBJ2-7 provide the parts outside the CDR3, is EPEVTQTPSHQVTQMGQEVILRCVPISNHLYFYWYRQILGQKVEFLVSFYNNEISEKSEIFDDQFSVERPDGSNFTLKIRSTKLEDSAMYFCASSKAGVTDEQYFGPGTRLTVT.

V usage is TRBV7-6 and J usage is TRBJ1-1; no definite D call. The CDR3 has 14 amino acids. Germline CDR1 reads SGHVS; CDR2 reads FNYEAQ. Trimming pared 7 bases from V and 0 bases from J, leaving 12 bases between. CDR3 coding DNA: TGTGCCAGCACCCCCGGTGAGGTGAACACTGAAGCTTTCTTT. This codes for CASTPGEVNTEAFF.

This sequence joins TRBV28 and TRBJ1-5; D call uncertain. Germline V gene sequence: CDR1 MDHEN, CDR2 SYDVKM. The CDR3 loop spans 16 amino acids. Trimming removed 3 bases from V and 6 bases from J, with 18 bases in between. The CDR3 DNA sequence: TGTGCCAGCAGTTTTAGGTCGGGGATCGATAGTCAGCCCCAGCATTTT. Translation gives CASSFRSGIDSQPQHF.

The chain recombines TRBV18 with TRBJ2-1; D not certain. CDR3 length: 14 residues. Germline V lookup: CDR1 KGHSH, CDR2 LQKENI. Trimming cost V 1 base and J 3 bases, with 7 bases left between them. In nucleotides, the CDR3 is TGTGCCAGCTCACCACAGCCAAACTACAATGAGCAGTTCTTC. It encodes CASSPQPNYNEQFF.

The chain uses TRBV15 and TRBJ2-1; maybe TRBD2 (5 bases). Trimming stripped 0 bases from V and 4 bases from J, with 10 bases between. The V gene's germline CDR1 is LNHNV and CDR2 YYDKDF (reference sequence). The CDR3 loop spans 15 amino acids. Written as DNA, the CDR3 is TGTGCCACCAGCAGAGATCGGCGCGGGTACAATGAGCAGTTCTTC. Translation gives CATSRDRRGYNEQFF. The complete variable domain, with remaining parts taken from reference TRBV15 and TRBJ2-1, reads DAMVIQNPRYQVTQFGKPVTLSCSQTLNHNVMYWYQQKSSQAPKLLFHYYDKDFNNEADTPDNFQSRRPNTSFCFLDIRSPGLGDTAMYLCATSRDRRGYNEQFFGPGTRLTVL.

V is TRBV6-4 and J is TRBJ2-6, with 9 bases aligning to TRBD1. J was trimmed by 4 bases and V by 3 bases; bases with no gene match: 4. Per the germline V gene, CDR1 is MRHNA and CDR2 is SNTAGT. The CDR3 totals 16 residues. This chain's CDR3 is CASSEQGARGANVLTF. The DNA of the CDR3 is TGTGCCAGCAGTGAACAGGGGGCGCGAGGGGCCAACGTCCTGACTTTC.

The chain combines TRBV4-1 with TRBJ1-5, with D possibly being TRBD1 (6 bases). V shed 4 bases and J shed 3 bases, with 19 bases lying between them. Germline CDR1 reads MGHRA; CDR2 reads YSYEKL. The CDR3 covers 17 residues. CDR3: CASSPRGYLSNNQPQHF. CDR3 bases: TGCGCCAGCAGCCCCAGGGGATATCTGAGCAACAATCAGCCCCAGCATTTT.

This clone was found a few times. V usage is TRBV25-1 and J usage is TRBJ1-6; D ambiguous. The V gene's germline CDR1 is MGHDK and CDR2 SYGVNS. The V gene lost 4 bases and the J gene lost 4 bases, with 5 bases spanning the gap. CDR3 size: 13 residues. DNA of the CDR3: TGTGCCAGCAGTGCGTCTTATAATTCACCCCTCCACTTT. Protein product: CASSASYNSPLHF.

The chain carries TRBV25-1 and TRBJ1-5, with D uncertain. The CDR3 extends over 14 amino acids. CDR1 and CDR2 from the germline V gene are MGHDK and SYGVNS. With 4 bases removed from V and 5 bases from J, the gap between germline ends came to 12 bases. CDR3 amino acids: CASSAVTADQPQHF. CDR3 DNA: TGTGCCAGCAGTGCAGTTACCGCAGATCAGCCCCAGCATTTT.

The V and J genes are TRBV28 and TRBJ1-2; D is ambiguous. CDR1 is MDHEN and CDR2 is SYDVKM in the germline V gene. This CDR3 has 13 amino acids. Trimming pared 7 bases from V and 9 bases from J, leaving 18 bases between. CDR3: CASTLPVSNRYTF. The CDR3 DNA sequence: TGTGCCAGCACCCTTCCGGTCTCAAATCGCTACACCTTC.

This chain uses TRBV5-1 with TRBJ2-7; TRBD1 aligns across 7 bases. The CDR3 sequence is 14 residues long. V lost 3 bases and J lost 0; bases outside the gene matches: 3. CDR1 is SGHRS, CDR2 YFSETQ, per germline. The CDR3, as DNA: TGCGCCAGCAGCTCACAGGGGAGCTCCTACGAGCAGTACTTC. This sequence encodes CASSSQGSSYEQYF.

This chain joins TRBV27 and TRBJ2-7; 7 bases line up with TRBD1. V was pared by 1 base and J by 3 bases, with 9 bases of the junction left unmatched. Germline-derived CDR1 and CDR2 are MNHEY and SMNVEV (reference sequence). The CDR3 loop spans 16 amino acids. CDR3 amino acids: CASSLLGLRTGYEQYF. The CDR3 nucleotides read TGTGCCAGCAGTTTATTAGGGTTAAGGACAGGCTACGAGCAGTACTTC.

A single count supports this clone. This rearrangement joins TRBV9 to TRBJ1-3; D is ambiguous. The CDR3 covers 15 residues. Trimming took off 0 bases at V and 0 bases at J, with 7 bases between the two ends. Per the germline V gene, CDR1 is SGDLS and CDR2 is YYNGEE. CDR3: CASSVDSDSGNTIYF. The CDR3 DNA sequence: TGTGCCAGCAGCGTAGATAGCGACTCTGGAAACACCATATATTTT. Together with reference TRBV9 and TRBJ1-3, the CDR3 gives the full variable domain: DSGVTQTPKHLITATGQRVTLRCSPRSGDLSVYWYQQSLDQGLQFLIQYYNGEERAKGNILERFSAQQFPDLHSELNLSSLELGDSALYFCASSVDSDSGNTIYFGEGSWLTVV.